This T cell receptor (beta chain) stems from a study of blood T cell repertoires in COVID-19. The wider study: Acute-phase and convalescent COVID-19 samples originated in the United States, Italy and Spain. The cDNA or gDNA used as material had been derived from T cells, B-cell-depleted T cells, or PBMCs.

Methods used by the authors: Amplification of reference gene primers provided the estimated nucleated cell counts. Some clones are missing from TCRdb's copy, which holds only in-frame ones; the method was immunoSEQ multiplex PCR. D and trimming were read from the DNA, whereas the V and J calls and clone size are those reported in that table. The repertoire consists of some 400,000 clones, with roughly 86% occurring once and the leading ten covering around 3%. Germline V gene lookup returns CDR1 SEHNR and CDR2 FQNEAQ (reference sequence). Trimming removed 5 bases at V and 4 bases at J, with 15 bases between. This CDR3 is 14 amino acids long.

Sequenced sample: peripheral blood. V gene TRBV7-9 combines with J gene TRBJ2-7; unclear D gene. The clonotype was recovered from a human donor in a cohort sampled during active COVID-19. The CDR3 bases are TGTGCCAGCAGCCACGGTAGACTCCCTTACGAGCAGTACTTC. Protein product: CASSHGRLPYEQYF.